This T cell receptor (beta chain) was recorded in a study of CD8 T cells in ankylosing spondylitis. Regarding the study as a whole: Typical of ankylosing spondylitis blood, it appeared, was a TCR beta motif of 7 or 8 highly homologous variants. Matched ankylosing spondylitis synovial fluid reportedly showed significant enrichment of disease-linked clones.

Making use of molecular barcodes, quantitative 5'-RACE generated TCR beta libraries. MiXCR, run by TCRdb on the 5' RACE reads, gives a single entry per CDR3 protein. This sample has fewer than 750,000 distinct CDR3 sequences, with roughly 19% found just once. The germline CDR1 and CDR2 sequences are DFQATT and SNEGSKA (reference sequence). Losses at the gene ends were 4 bases for V and 0 bases for J; bases not matched to a gene: 3. This CDR3 is built from 15 residues. Regarding this clonotype: What it binds is unknown.

The V and J genes are TRBV20-1 and TRBJ2-3, with TRBD2 matching 11 bases. Sequencing used blood, either unsorted or a sorted T cell fraction (not recorded which). The clonotype was recovered from a male donor with ankylosing spondylitis. This CDR3 is CSANRLAGSTDTQYF. For the CDR3, the DNA is TGCAGTGCTAACCGACTAGCGGGAAGCACAGATACGCAGTATTTT.